This TCR beta chain stems from a study of T-cell reconstitution after alpha-beta-depleted transplantation in children. Trimming stripped 6 bases from V and 0 bases from J, with 15 bases between. Germline loops: CDR1 DFQATT, CDR2 SNEGSKA (reference sequence). This CDR3 contains 15 residues. Preparation of the TCRbeta library involved a method that used unique molecular identifiers. TCRdb recomputed calls from the PCR reads with MiXCR, one row per CDR3 protein. The table records 500,000 to 650,000 distinct CDR3 sequences, over 10% of them present only once. The sequenced sample was PBMCs, mostly from graft donor cells, obtained 360 days after TCRalphabeta/CD19-depleted stem cell transplant. This clonotype was sampled from a male patient aged 10 to 17 who had a stem cell transplant for acute myeloid leukemia, so the T cells may come from the graft donor. The genes are TRBV20-1 and TRBJ1-3, with D uncertain. This CDR3 reads CSAGSGMASGNTIYF. The CDR3 DNA follows: TGCAGTGCCGGATCCGGGATGGCCTCTGGAAACACCATATATTTT.